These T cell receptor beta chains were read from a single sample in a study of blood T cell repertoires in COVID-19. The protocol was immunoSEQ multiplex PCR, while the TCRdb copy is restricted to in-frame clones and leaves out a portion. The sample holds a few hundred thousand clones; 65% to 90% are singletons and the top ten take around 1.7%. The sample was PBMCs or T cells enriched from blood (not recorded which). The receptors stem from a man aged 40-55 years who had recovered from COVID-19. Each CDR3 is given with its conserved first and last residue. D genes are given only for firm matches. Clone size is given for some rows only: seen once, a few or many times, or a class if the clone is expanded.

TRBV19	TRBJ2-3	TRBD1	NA	TGTGCCAGTAGCCGGACAGGGGGCGGTGGTGCGGCAGATACGCAGTATTTT	CASSRTGGGGAADTQYF
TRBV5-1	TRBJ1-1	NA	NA	TGCGCCAGCAGCTTGGCAGGGAGGACTGAAGCTTTCTTT	CASSLAGRTEAFF
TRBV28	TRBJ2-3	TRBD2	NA	TGTGCCAGCAGCTCGGGACTAGCGGGATTGGGCACAGATACGCAGTATTTT	CASSSGLAGLGTDTQYF
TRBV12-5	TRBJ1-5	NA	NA	TGTGCTAGTGGTTTGGTAGAAGGGGGAAACAATCAGCCCCAGCATTTT	CASGLVEGGNNQPQHF
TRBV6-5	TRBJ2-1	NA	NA	TGTGCCAGCAGTTACTCGAAGTGGTCTCAGGGCCAGTTCTTC	CASSYSKWSQGQFF
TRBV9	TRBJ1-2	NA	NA	TGTGCCAGCAGCGTCCTATCGGGATCATTTGGCTACACCTTC	CASSVLSGSFGYTF
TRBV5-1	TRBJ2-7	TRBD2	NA	TGCGCCAGCAGCTTGTTGCGGGGGAAGGACGAGCAGTACTTC	CASSLLRGKDEQYF
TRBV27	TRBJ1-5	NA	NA	TGTGCCAGCCGATTTGCCGGGACATTGAATCAGCCCCAGCATTTT	CASRFAGTLNQPQHF
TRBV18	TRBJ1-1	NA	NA	TGTGCCAGCTCAAGGACAGCGAACACTGAAGCTTTCTTT	CASSRTANTEAFF
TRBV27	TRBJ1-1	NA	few	TGTGCCAGCAGTTCCTTCTCAGATAACACTGAAGCTTTCTTT	CASSSFSDNTEAFF
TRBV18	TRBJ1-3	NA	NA	TGTGCCAGCTCACCAGAACAGGGTCACTCTGGAAACACCATATATTTT	CASSPEQGHSGNTIYF
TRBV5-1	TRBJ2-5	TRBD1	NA	TGCGCCAGCAGCTTCTTACAGGGGTCCGAAGAGACCCAGTACTTC	CASSFLQGSEETQYF
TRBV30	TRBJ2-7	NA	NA	TGTGCCTGCCGAGAGACAGTTAACGCCTACGAGCAGTACTTC	CACRETVNAYEQYF
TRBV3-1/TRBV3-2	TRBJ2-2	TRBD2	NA	TGTGCCAGCAACGGGGCGGGGGACACCGGGGAGCTGTTTTTT	CASNGAGDTGELFF
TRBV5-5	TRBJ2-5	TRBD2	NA	TGTGCCAGCAGTGGGGAGGGCTTCACTTGGGGGGAAGAGACCCAGTACTTC	CASSGEGFTWGEETQYF
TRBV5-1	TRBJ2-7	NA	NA	TGCGCCAGCAGCTTTTGGGAGTCCCATACTTACGAGCAGTACTTC	CASSFWESHTYEQYF
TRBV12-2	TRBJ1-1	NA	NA	TGTGCAAGTCGCTTACCTGAGGACCCACTTCGAACAGGGGGCAGGGCTTTCTTT	CASRLPEDPLRTGGRAFF
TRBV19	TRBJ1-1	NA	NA	TGTGCCAGTAGCATCGGGGTGTTTGGTGGATTTTTGGGTACTGAAGCTTTCTTT	CASSIGVFGGFLGTEAFF
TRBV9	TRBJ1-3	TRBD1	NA	TGTGCCAGCAGCGTGACTGGACAGGCTGCTGGAAACACCATATATTTT	CASSVTGQAAGNTIYF
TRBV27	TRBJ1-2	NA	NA	TGTGCCAGCAGTTTATCGTACCAGGCGTATGGCTACACCTTC	CASSLSYQAYGYTF
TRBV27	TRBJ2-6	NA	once	TGTGCCAGCACCGAGGGGGTGGGAGCTGGGGCCAACGTCCTGACTTTC	CASTEGVGAGANVLTF
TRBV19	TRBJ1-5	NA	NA	TGTGCCAGTAGACTACAGGGATATAGCAATCAGCCCCAGCATTTT	CASRLQGYSNQPQHF
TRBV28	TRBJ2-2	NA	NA	TGTGCCAGCAGCCCCGGGACAACGAACACCGGGGAGCTGTTTTTT	CASSPGTTNTGELFF
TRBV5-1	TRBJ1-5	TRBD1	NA	TGCGCCAGCAGCAGGACAGGCATAGGGCCCCAGCATTTT	CASSRTGIGPQHF
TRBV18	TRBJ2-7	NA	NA	TGTGCCAGCTCACCATCCGAGGAGGGATCCTACGAGCAGTACTTC	CASSPSEEGSYEQYF
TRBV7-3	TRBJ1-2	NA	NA	TGTGCCAGCAGCCCGAGGGGGTCCAACTATGGCTACACCTTC	CASSPRGSNYGYTF
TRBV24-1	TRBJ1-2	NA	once	TGTGCCACCAGTGATCAGTTCTATGGCTACACCTTC	CATSDQFYGYTF
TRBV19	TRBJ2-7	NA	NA	TGTGCCAGTAGTATATTAGGAGGGGCCTACGAGCAGTACTTC	CASSILGGAYEQYF
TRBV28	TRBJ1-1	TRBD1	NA	TGTGCCAGCAACACTTTGGTTGGGACAGGGGACACTGAAGCTTTCTTT	CASNTLVGTGDTEAFF
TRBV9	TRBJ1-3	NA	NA	TGTGCCAGCAGCGTCCAGGGTAGGGACACCATATATTTT	CASSVQGRDTIYF
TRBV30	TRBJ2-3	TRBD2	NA	TGTGCCTGGAGTAATGAGCGGGGGAAGGATAGCACAGATACGCAGTATTTT	CAWSNERGKDSTDTQYF
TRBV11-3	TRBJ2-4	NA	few	TGTGCCAGCAGGGAATTGGGCGGGATGGACAAAAACATTCAGTACTTC	CASRELGGMDKNIQYF
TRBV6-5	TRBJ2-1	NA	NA	TGTGCCAGCAGCTCAGGGGTACAACCTAATGAGCAGTTCTTC	CASSSGVQPNEQFF
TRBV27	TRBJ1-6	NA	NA	TGTGCCAGCAGCTCGGGCAGGGGTAATTCACCCCTCCACTTT	CASSSGRGNSPLHF
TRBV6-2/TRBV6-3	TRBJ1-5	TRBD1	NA	TGTGCCAGCAGTTTATCCGGGACAGGGCGGAGCAATCAGCCCCAGCATTTT	CASSLSGTGRSNQPQHF
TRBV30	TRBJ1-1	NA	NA	TGTGCCTGGAACCCAGTTACCGCGGGCACTGAAGCTTTCTTT	CAWNPVTAGTEAFF
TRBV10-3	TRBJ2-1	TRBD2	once	TGTGCCATCACCCGACCCGGAGCGGGGGAGCAGTTCTTC	CAITRPGAGEQFF
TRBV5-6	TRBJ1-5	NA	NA	TGTGCCAGCAGCGAGTTAGGAGATCAGCCCCAGCATTTT	CASSELGDQPQHF
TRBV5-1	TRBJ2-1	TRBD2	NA	TGCGCCAGCAGCCTACGGACTAGCGGGTCCCCCCTCTCGGACAATGAGCAGTTCTTC	CASSLRTSGSPLSDNEQFF
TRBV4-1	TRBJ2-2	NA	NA	TGCGCCAGCAGCCAAGAGGTAGAGCGGGTGAACACCGGGGAGCTGTTTTTT	CASSQEVERVNTGELFF
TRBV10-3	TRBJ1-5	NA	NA	TGTGCCATCAGTCCGACAGATAATAGCAATCAGCCCCAGCATTTT	CAISPTDNSNQPQHF
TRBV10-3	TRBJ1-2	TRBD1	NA	TGTGCCATCAGTGATCAGGGGGCATTCGATGGCTACACCTTC	CAISDQGAFDGYTF
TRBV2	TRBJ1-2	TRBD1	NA	TGTGCCAGCATGGGGCAGGGGGCAAGTTATGGCTACACCTTC	CASMGQGASYGYTF
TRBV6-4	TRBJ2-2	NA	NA	TGTGCCAGCAGTTGGTCAGAAAACACCGGGGAGCTGTTTTTT	CASSWSENTGELFF
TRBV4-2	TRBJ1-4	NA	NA	TGTGCCAGCAGCCAAAAGGAGGGGAGGCAGTTAAAAAAACTGTTTTTT	CASSQKEGRQLKKLFF
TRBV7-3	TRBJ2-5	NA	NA	TGTGCCAGCAGCTTAAATCCAGGGGAGACCCAGTACTTC	CASSLNPGETQYF
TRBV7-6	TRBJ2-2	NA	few	TGTGCCAGCAGCTTAAGGGAGCGGAGGACCGGGGAGCTGTTTTTT	CASSLRERRTGELFF
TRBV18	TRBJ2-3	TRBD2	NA	TGTGCCAGCTCACCACGCGGGGGGGCCGGAGATACGCAGTATTTT	CASSPRGGAGDTQYF
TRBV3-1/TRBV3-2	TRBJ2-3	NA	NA	TGTGCCAGCAGCCCCGCTGCGGGGGCGGCAGATACGCAGTATTTT	CASSPAAGAADTQYF
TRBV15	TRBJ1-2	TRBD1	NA	TGTGCCACCAGCATTGGACAGGGGGCCTATGGCTACACCTTC	CATSIGQGAYGYTF
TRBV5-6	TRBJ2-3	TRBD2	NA	TGTGCCAGCAGCTTGACTAGCGGGAGTATGTATTTT	CASSLTSGSMYF
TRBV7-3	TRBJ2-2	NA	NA	TGTGCCAGCAGCCCCTCCATAGAGGCCGAAATCACCGGGGAGCTGTTTTTT	CASSPSIEAEITGELFF
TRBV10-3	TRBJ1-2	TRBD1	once	TGTGCCATCTCCTCCGGACAGGGAGAGGGAGGCTACACCTTC	CAISSGQGEGGYTF
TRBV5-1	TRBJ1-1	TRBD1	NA	TGCGCCAGCAGCTTGTGGACAGGGTCCAACACTGAAGCTTTCTTT	CASSLWTGSNTEAFF
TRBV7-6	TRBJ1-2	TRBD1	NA	TGTGCCAGCAGCTTAGGCCCGGACAGGGGCTATGGCTACACCTTC	CASSLGPDRGYGYTF